Below are 27 T cell receptor beta chains sequenced from a single sample in a study of OX40 agonist ivuxolimab in advanced cancers. The protocol was immunoSEQ multiplex PCR, while the TCRdb copy is restricted to in-frame clones and leaves out a portion. The table has roughly 43,000 clones, about 90% seen once. Material: CD4+ or CD8+ T cells sorted from blood, obtained in a trial of the OX40 agonist ivuxolimab. Every receptor here comes from an adult with an advanced solid tumor such as melanoma, head and neck, liver or kidney cancer.

The chain carries TRBV27 and TRBJ2-1; TRBD1 agrees at 8 bases. V lost 6 bases and J lost 4; bases outside the gene matches: 11. The CDR3 is made up of 16 amino acids. Germline CDR1 is MNHEY and CDR2 is SMNVEV (reference sequence). The DNA for the CDR3 is TGTGCCAGCAGACAACTGGACAGGGCGTTTTACAATGAGCAGTTCTTC. Translated, it gives CASRQLDRAFYNEQFF.

The chain carries TRBV28 and TRBJ1-2; 7 bases match TRBD1. This CDR3 is built from 15 residues. The J segment lost 1 base and the V segment lost 11 bases, leaving 13 bases of the junction unmatched. Germline lookup yields CDR1 MDHEN and CDR2 SYDVKM. The DNA of the CDR3 is TGTGCCCTGAGGGGGCAGGGGGTGAGTAACTATGGCTACACCTTC. Translated, it gives CALRGQGVSNYGYTF.

In this sample, this clone turned up a few times. The J gene is TRBJ1-2, the V gene TRBV29-1; tentatively, D is TRBD1 (6 bases). Between the trimmed V and J ends, which lost 6 bases and 8 bases, there was a span of 13 bases. The CDR3 is 11 amino acids. The germline V gene has CDR1 SQVTM and CDR2 ANQGSEA. CDR3 protein: CSVPGARGYTF. The CDR3 DNA follows: TGCAGCGTCCCAGGGGCGAGAGGCTACACCTTC.

This rearrangement joins TRBV5-1 to TRBJ2-3; the match to TRBD2 covers 8 bases. This CDR3 contains 16 residues. V shed 0 bases and J 4 bases; nucleotides not matched to a gene: 7. CDR1 SGHRS and CDR2 YFSETQ come from the germline V gene. The CDR3 here is CASSLASGRYPDTQYF. The CDR3, as DNA: TGCGCCAGCAGCTTGGCCAGCGGGAGATACCCAGATACGCAGTATTTT. The full variable domain, rest sourced from reference TRBV5-1 and TRBJ2-3, is KAGVTQTPRYLIKTRGQQVTLSCSPISGHRSVSWYQQTPGQGLQFLFEYFSETQRNKGNFPGRFSGRQFSNSRSEMNVSTLELGDSALYLCASSLASGRYPDTQYFGPGTRLTVL.

The V gene is TRBV4-1, the J gene TRBJ2-2; the match to TRBD2 covers 15 bases. The CDR3 runs to 19 residues. With 2 bases clipped from V and 1 base from J, the junction kept 5 bases outside the gene matches. The germline CDR1 and CDR2 sequences are MGHRA and YSYEKL. The CDR3 sequence is CASSQTGLAGGMNTGELFF. CDR3 coding DNA: TGCGCCAGCAGCCAAACCGGACTAGCGGGAGGGATGAACACCGGGGAGCTGTTTTTT.

This sequence joins TRBV9 and TRBJ2-1; D not certain. V dropped 0 bases and J dropped 0 bases, with 10 bases sitting between them. The CDR3 has 16 amino acids. Germline V gives CDR1 SGDLS, CDR2 YYNGEE. The chain's CDR3 is CASSVGASTSYNEQFF. For the CDR3, the DNA is TGTGCCAGCAGCGTAGGGGCGAGCACCTCCTACAATGAGCAGTTCTTC.

The CDR3 coding sequence is TGTGCCAGCAGTCCCCTGGGACAGGGCAATTCACCCCTCCACTTT. The encoded protein is CASSPLGQGNSPLHF. This chain connects TRBV27 to TRBJ1-6; 9 bases agree with TRBD1. This CDR3 is built from 15 residues. From germline, CDR1 is MNHEY and CDR2 SMNVEV (reference sequence). Trimming took 5 bases from V and 7 from J; bases not matched to a gene: 6.

The chain couples TRBV5-1 to TRBJ2-5, with 7 bases lining up with TRBD1. J gave up 3 bases and V 2 bases, and 1 base lay outside the gene matches. This CDR3 is 13 amino acids long. Germline assignment: CDR1 SGHRS and CDR2 YFSETQ. CDR3 region: CASSFTGEETQYF. DNA of the CDR3: TGCGCCAGCAGCTTCACAGGGGAAGAGACCCAGTACTTC.

This clone was counted a single time. The chain couples TRBV4-1 to TRBJ2-7; TRBD1 aligns across 7 bases. The V gene end was trimmed by 4 bases and the J gene end by 0 bases; junction bases not matched to a gene: 3. The CDR3 totals 14 residues. Germline V gene lookup returns CDR1 MGHRA and CDR2 YSYEKL. The CDR3 DNA reads as TGCGCCAGCAGCCCCCGGGACAGCTCCTACGAGCAGTACTTC. Protein product: CASSPRDSSYEQYF.

V and J are TRBV7-9 and TRBJ2-1, with 7 nucleotides matching TRBD2. The V and J ends lost 6 bases and 7 bases, in that order; junction bases with no gene match: 6. From germline, CDR1 is SEHNR and CDR2 FQNEAQ (reference sequence). This CDR3 is built from 13 residues. The CDR3 DNA is TGTGCCAGCAGGTATCTAGCGGAGAATGAGCAGTTCTTC. Translation: CASRYLAENEQFF. Based on the CDR3 plus reference TRBV7-9 and TRBJ2-1, the full variable domain is DTGVSQNPRHKITKRGQNVTFRCDPISEHNRLYWYRQTLGQGPEFLTYFQNEAQLEKSRLLSDRFSAERPKGSFSTLEIQRTEQGDSAMYLCASRYLAENEQFFGPGTRLTVL.

The gene calls are TRBV7-2 and TRBJ1-2, with TRBD1 matching 7 bases. Germline V gene sequence: CDR1 SGHTA, CDR2 FQGNSA. The CDR3 covers 14 residues. J gave up 4 bases and V 5 bases, and 7 bases lay outside the gene matches. The CDR3 bases are TGTGCCAGCAGCCCCTTGACAGGGACCTATGGCTACACCTTC. Protein product: CASSPLTGTYGYTF.

V gene TRBV18 combines with J gene TRBJ1-5, with TRBD1 as a possible D gene (6 bases). CDR3 length equals 16 residues. CDR1 and CDR2 from the germline V gene are KGHSH and LQKENI. V was pared by 4 bases and J by 5 bases, with 18 bases between. CDR3 amino acids: CASSLRGRGRDQPQHF. The CDR3 region has the DNA TGTGCCAGCTCACTCAGGGGTCGGGGGCGCGATCAGCCCCAGCATTTT.

This clone has only one observation. The J gene is TRBJ2-7, the V gene TRBV28; 12 bases align to TRBD2. Germline CDR1 is MDHEN and CDR2 is SYDVKM. The CDR3 totals 17 residues. J gave up 0 bases and V 0 bases, and 3 bases lay outside the gene matches. The DNA of the CDR3 is TGTGCCAGCAGTTTATGGGGACTAGCGGGCCGCTCCTACGAGCAGTACTTC. Translation: CASSLWGLAGRSYEQYF.

DNA of the CDR3: TGTGCCAGCACCTACTGGACAGGGTTGACTGAAGCTTTCTTT. It encodes CASTYWTGLTEAFF. V is TRBV6-6 and J is TRBJ1-1; 8 bases agree with TRBD1. The length of the CDR3 is 14 residues. The germline CDR1 and CDR2 sequences are MNHNY and SVGAGI (reference sequence). V lost 7 bases and J lost 5; bases outside the gene matches: 9.

V usage is TRBV6-5 and J usage is TRBJ1-1; 8 nucleotides match TRBD1. J gave up 4 bases and V 6 bases, and 10 bases lay outside the gene matches. The CDR3 sequence is 15 residues long. Germline V gene sequence: CDR1 MNHEY, CDR2 SVGAGI. Written as DNA, the CDR3 is TGTGCCAGCAGACATGGACAGGGAAGGAGCACTGAAGCTTTCTTT. It yields the protein CASRHGQGRSTEAFF.

This clone was recorded a few times. The chain links TRBV7-9 to TRBJ2-5, with D tentatively TRBD1 or TRBD2 (5 bases each). Germline CDR1 SEHNR, CDR2 FQNEAQ (reference sequence). V shed 5 bases and J shed 5 bases, with 9 bases lying between them. This CDR3 has 12 residues. CDR3 loop: CASSLGDETQYF. The CDR3 region has the DNA TGTGCCAGCAGCCTGGGGGACGAGACCCAGTACTTC.

This clone appeared once. V and J are TRBV10-3 and TRBJ2-3; 9 bases map to TRBD2. In germline, CDR1 is ENHRY, CDR2 SYGVKD. The CDR3 totals 14 residues. J gave up 2 bases and V 7 bases, and 4 bases lay outside the gene matches. CDR3 coding DNA: TGTGCCATCATGACTAGCGGAAACACAGATACGCAGTATTTT. Its translation is CAIMTSGNTDTQYF.

V is TRBV27 and J is TRBJ2-3; the D gene is possibly TRBD1 (6 bases). The CDR3 spans 14 residues. Trimming stripped 7 bases from V and 0 bases from J, with 11 bases between. Germline CDR1 reads MNHEY; CDR2 reads SMNVEV (reference sequence). The CDR3 loop reads CASTTGESTDTQYF. DNA of the CDR3: TGTGCCAGCACGACAGGCGAGAGCACAGATACGCAGTATTTT.

The rearrangement uses TRBV19 and TRBJ2-1; weak D call: TRBD2 (5 bases). The CDR3 spans 11 residues. V was trimmed by 2 bases and J by 10 bases, leaving 6 bases between them. Germline loops: CDR1 LNHDA, CDR2 SQIVND (reference sequence). DNA of the CDR3: TGTGCCAGTAGTATAAGAGGGGAGCAGTTCTTC. It yields the protein CASSIRGEQFF.

CDR3 sequence: CASRLILSGANVLTF. The CDR3 DNA is TGCGCCAGCAGATTGATCCTCTCTGGGGCCAACGTCCTGACTTTC. The chain uses TRBV5-1 and TRBJ2-6; D remains unclear. CDR3 length: 15 residues. Trimming shortened V by 5 bases and J by 0 bases, and 9 bases separated the two germline ends. In germline, CDR1 is SGHRS, CDR2 YFSETQ.

The chain joins TRBV7-9 to TRBJ1-5, with 10 positions matching TRBD1. The CDR3 is made up of 15 amino acids. Germline V lookup: CDR1 SEHNR, CDR2 FQNEAQ (reference sequence). The J segment lost 5 bases and the V segment lost 6 bases, leaving 7 bases of the junction unmatched. The CDR3 coding sequence is TGTGCCAGCAGTACGGACAGGGGGGCAGATCAGCCCCAGCATTTT. Protein product: CASSTDRGADQPQHF.

The chain carries TRBV28 and TRBJ2-7, with D uncertain. CDR3 length: 14 amino acids. V was clipped by 4 bases and J by 2 bases, with 12 bases between them. The V gene's germline CDR1 is MDHEN and CDR2 SYDVKM. In DNA form, the CDR3 reads TGTGCCAGCAGTTCGCCAGGCACCACCTACGAGCAGTACTTC. It specifies CASSSPGTTYEQYF.

This clone appeared once. The same CDR3 is also encoded by other DNA sequences in this sample. The chain has TRBV6-6 and TRBJ1-6; D gene uncertain. Deletions cut 6 bases from V and 2 bases from J, with 14 bases between. CDR3 length: 16 amino acids. The germline V gene encodes CDR1 MNHNY and CDR2 SVGAGI (reference sequence). The CDR3 protein is CASSPQLGTYNSPLHF. The CDR3 nucleotides read TGTGCCAGCAGCCCCCAACTGGGCACCTATAATTCACCCCTCCACTTT.

V and J are TRBV5-6 and TRBJ2-7, with TRBD2 identical over 9 bases. Per the germline V gene, CDR1 is SGHDT and CDR2 is YYEEEE. V was pared by 2 bases and J by 1 base, with 4 bases of the junction left unmatched. The length of the CDR3 is 15 residues. The CDR3 sequence is CASSLLTSGSYEQYF. The CDR3 nucleotides are TGTGCCAGCAGCTTATTGACTAGCGGATCCTACGAGCAGTACTTC.

The V call is TRBV30, the J call TRBJ2-2; 8 bases match TRBD1. Germline V CDR1 and CDR2: GTSNPN, SVGIG (reference sequence). The CDR3 is 15 residues long. CDR3 region: CACEGTGANTGELFF. In DNA, the CDR3 is TGTGCTTGCGAAGGGACAGGAGCGAACACCGGGGAGCTGTTTTTT.

The chain couples TRBV30 to TRBJ2-1; 13 positions match TRBD2. V lost 3 bases and J lost 7; bases outside the gene matches: 9. Per germline, CDR1 GTSNPN and CDR2 SVGIG (reference sequence). CDR3 length: 16 residues. For the CDR3, the DNA is TGTGCCTGGAGGGCCTCGGGACTAGCGGGAACTAATGAGCAGTTCTTC. Protein product: CAWRASGLAGTNEQFF.

Concerning this clone itself: This sample also contains other DNA sequences that code for the same CDR3. V usage is TRBV7-9 and J usage is TRBJ2-7; D ambiguous. Germline CDR1 SEHNR, CDR2 FQNEAQ (reference sequence). This CDR3 region has 15 residues. V was shortened by 1 base and J by 0 bases, with 10 bases between the two germline ends. CDR3 region: CASSLGTDLSYEQYF. The CDR3 nucleotides read TGTGCCAGCAGCTTAGGAACAGACCTCTCCTACGAGCAGTACTTC.